This is a list of T cell receptor beta chains from one sample in a study of response to subunit inactivated influenza vaccine. Each CDR3 protein gets one entry after TCRdb re-called the RT-PCR reads with MiXCR. The sample records hundreds of thousands of distinct CDR3 sequences, 12% being singletons. The sequences come from non-naive T cells sorted from PBMCs, collected around 14 days before vaccination. The receptor source for this set is a man aged 50 or older who received an inactivated influenza vaccine. Each CDR3 is given with its conserved first and last residue. The D gene is left open where the match is weak. The size entry is marked missing in some rows and otherwise reads once, few, many or a size class.

D gene,J gene,V gene,clone size,CDR3 protein,CDR3 DNA
TRBD1,TRBJ2-7,TRBV5-5,NA,CASSLQQGAGIGYEQYF,TGTGCCAGCAGCTTGCAACAGGGGGCAGGGATAGGTTACGAGCAGTACTTC
TRBD2,TRBJ2-1,TRBV19,few,CASSIDQASGGANEQFF,TGTGCCAGTAGTATAGATCAGGCTAGCGGGGGGGCGAATGAGCAGTTCTTC
NA,TRBJ1-4,TRBV9,NA,CASSVSQDPNEKLFF,TGTGCCAGCAGCGTAAGCCAGGATCCGAATGAAAAACTGTTTTTT
TRBD2,TRBJ2-7,TRBV20-1,NA,CSARRPGLAFNEQYF,TGCAGTGCTAGACGTCCGGGACTAGCGTTTAACGAGCAGTACTTC
NA,TRBJ2-1,TRBV5-1,many,CASSLLEGGYNEQFF,TGCGCCAGCAGCTTATTAGAAGGGGGCTACAATGAGCAGTTCTTC
NA,TRBJ2-4,TRBV5-1,NA,CASSPRSGLAKNIQYF,TGCGCCAGCAGCCCCCGCTCTGGGCTAGCCAAAAACATTCAGTACTTC
NA,TRBJ1-1,TRBV12-3/TRBV12-4,many,CASSLLQGFRTEAFF,TGTGCCAGCAGTTTACTTCAGGGTTTTAGAACTGAAGCTTTCTTT
NA,TRBJ2-1,TRBV10-3,NA,CAISESIEQFF,TGTGCCATCAGTGAGTCAATTGAGCAGTTCTTC
NA,TRBJ2-7,TRBV2,NA,CASSDSLITYEQYF,TGTGCCAGCAGTGACTCCTTGATTACCTACGAGCAGTACTTC
TRBD2,TRBJ2-7,TRBV7-2,few,CASSLVAGNYEQYF,TGTGCCAGCAGCTTAGTAGCGGGAAACTACGAGCAGTACTTC
NA,TRBJ1-6,TRBV4-2,once,CASSPRASGSYNSPLHF,TGTGCCAGCAGCCCCCGGGCCTCGGGTTCCTATAATTCACCCCTCCACTTT
NA,TRBJ1-4,TRBV6-1,few,CASSAIGGTNEKLFF,TGTGCCAGCAGTGCAATTGGGGGTACTAATGAAAAACTGTTTTTT
NA,TRBJ2-1,TRBV12-3/TRBV12-4,many,CASSSSENSGQFF,TGTGCCAGCAGCTCGTCTGAGAACTCGGGGCAGTTCTTC
NA,TRBJ2-1,TRBV6-2/TRBV6-3,NA,CASSQTSFRQFF,TGTGCCAGCAGTCAGACTAGTTTTCGGCAGTTCTTC
NA,TRBJ1-1,TRBV18,NA,CASSVPAGENTEAFF,TGTGCCAGCTCAGTTCCCGCAGGGGAGAACACTGAAGCTTTCTTT
NA,TRBJ2-3,TRBV7-7,few,CASSTGGSTQYF,TGTGCCAGCAGCACTGGAGGTAGTACGCAGTATTTT
NA,TRBJ2-7,TRBV6-2/TRBV6-3,NA,CASSYSAKAGAAYEQYF,TGTGCCAGCAGTTACTCTGCTAAAGCAGGGGCCGCCTACGAGCAGTACTTC
NA,TRBJ2-1,TRBV11-1,NA,CASSLDGGSYNEQFF,TGTGCCAGCAGCTTAGATGGGGGGTCCTACAATGAGCAGTTCTTC